The 2 T cell receptor beta chains below all came from one sample that was sequenced in a study of neoadjuvant nivolumab and ipilimumab in lung cancer. The data were produced by immunoSEQ multiplex PCR, yet TCRdb's version contains in-frame clones alone and is incomplete. The table includes 25,000 to 30,000 clones, 75% to 80% detected once. The sequencing used tumor tissue, collected after neoadjuvant nivolumab, alone or with ipilimumab, at or shortly before surgery. These receptors originate from an adult with non-small cell lung cancer.

The V and J genes are TRBV6-1 and TRBJ2-3, with D tentatively TRBD1 (5 bases). Germline loops: CDR1 MNHNS, CDR2 SASEGT. This CDR3 region has 14 residues. With 6 bases removed from V and 1 base from J, the gap between germline ends came to 11 bases. The CDR3 sequence is CASRYDSGTDTQYF. In nucleotides, the CDR3 is TGTGCCAGCAGATACGACAGCGGCACAGATACGCAGTATTTT.

The genes are TRBV5-6 and TRBJ1-6; TRBD1 might be the D (5 bases). The CDR3 runs to 15 residues. The V end was cut by 4 bases, the J end by 8 bases, with 16 bases between. Germline CDR1 SGHDT, CDR2 YYEEEE. CDR3 DNA sequence: TGTGCCAGCAGCAGGGGCACAGGAGGGTATTCACCCCTCCACTTT. Amino acid sequence: CASSRGTGGYSPLHF.